Below are 14 T cell receptor beta chains sequenced from a single sample in a study of blood T cells in healthy people across ages. Through a sample-barcoded 5' primer and a J-beta primer mix, a second PCR was run for 7 to 11 cycles. TCRdb re-derived calls from the 5' RACE reads in MiXCR, one entry per CDR3 protein. Of approximately 1.5 million distinct CDR3 sequences in the sample, 35% to 45% were seen once. The sequencing input was blood. These receptors all stem from a woman in her late teens or twenties in good health.

This clonotype was counted between two and nine times. This chain links TRBV7-9 with TRBJ2-1, with D possibly being TRBD1 (7 bases). Trimming took 4 bases from V and 4 from J, leaving 20 bases between them. The CDR3 contains 17 residues. The germline V gene encodes CDR1 SEHNR and CDR2 FQNEAQ (reference sequence). The CDR3 nucleotides read TGTGCCAGCAGCTCCCCTGATCGCGGGACAGAATACAATGAGCAGTTCTTC. The encoded protein is CASSSPDRGTEYNEQFF.

Regarding this clonotype: At one of its ends the junction is not consistent with the germline gene, which may arise from a read error. V is TRBV20-1 and J is TRBJ2-4, with a weak D call TRBD2 (5 bases). Germline V gives CDR1 DFQATT, CDR2 SNEGSKA (reference sequence). The CDR3 loop spans 18 amino acids. CDR3 nucleotides: TGCAGTACTAGAGGAGCCCCGGACGGCGAAGGGGCCAAAAACATTCAGTACTTC. Encoded protein: CSTRGAPDGEGAKNIQYF.

The rearrangement joins TRBV27 to TRBJ2-1, with TRBD1 matching 7 bases. The V segment lost 5 bases and the J segment 3 bases; nucleotides outside the gene matches: 7. The CDR3 extends over 15 amino acids. In germline, CDR1 is MNHEY, CDR2 SMNVEV (reference sequence). Here the CDR3 reads CASSPQGTLYNEQFF. As DNA, the CDR3 is TGTGCCAGCAGTCCACAGGGGACCCTCTACAATGAGCAGTTCTTC.

This clonotype was found a few times. The V call is TRBV9, the J call TRBJ2-3; maybe TRBD1 (6 bases). The germline gives CDR1 SGDLS, CDR2 YYNGEE. The CDR3 is 15 amino acids. The germline V and J ends were trimmed by 3 bases and 1 base, with 12 bases remaining between them. The CDR3 nucleotides are TGTGCCAGCAGCGCCACAGGGTCGGGCACAGATACGCAGTATTTT. Its protein is CASSATGSGTDTQYF.

In the case of this clonotype: The junction shows a germline mismatch at one end, possibly a read error. This rearrangement joins TRBV6-5 to TRBJ1-5; D is undetermined. CDR1 is MNHEY and CDR2 is SVGAGI in the germline V gene. This CDR3 has 13 residues. CDR3 protein: CASRLQWNQPRHF. The CDR3 nucleotides read TGTGCCAGCAGGCTACAGTGGAATCAGCCCCGGCATTTT.

The chain recombines TRBV4-1 with TRBJ1-1; D unclear. The V end was cut by 3 bases, the J end by 1 base, with 12 bases between. CDR3 length: 15 residues. CDR1 is MGHRA, CDR2 YSYEKL, per germline. The CDR3 loop is CASSHNSYGNTEAFF. The CDR3 coding sequence is TGCGCCAGCAGCCATAACTCGTACGGGAACACTGAAGCTTTCTTT.

This clonotype was seen a single time. The chain combines TRBV6-1 with TRBJ2-5; maybe TRBD2 (7 bases). V dropped 7 bases and J dropped 5 bases, with 14 bases sitting between them. The CDR3 has 13 residues. Germline CDR1 reads MNHNS; CDR2 reads SASEGT. CDR3 bases: TGTGCCAGCACGCGGGGGCAATGGGAGACCCAGTACTTC. Amino acid sequence: CASTRGQWETQYF.

As concerns this clonotype: A junction boundary mismatches the germline segment, possibly from a read error. This chain links TRBV7-9 with TRBJ2-5; 9 positions agree with TRBD2. The germline gives CDR1 SEHNR, CDR2 FQNEAQ (reference sequence). This CDR3 contains 15 residues. CDR3 loop: CASSFGAGGGETRYF. CDR3 nucleotide sequence: TGTGCCAGCAGCTTTGGAGCGGGAGGTGGAGAGACCCGGTACTTC.

The V and J genes are TRBV2 and TRBJ1-5, with 8 bases identical to TRBD1. In germline, CDR1 is SNHLY, CDR2 FYNNEI. The CDR3 spans 16 residues. After removal of 2 bases from V and 7 bases from J, the junction contained 10 bases not matched to a gene. The CDR3 DNA is TGTGCCAGCAGTGAAATGGTAAACAGGGGGGGCCAGCCCCAGCATTTT. Translated, it gives CASSEMVNRGGQPQHF.

The V gene is TRBV9, the J gene TRBJ2-3; 8 bases map to TRBD2. Trimming removed 1 base from V and 5 bases from J; junction bases left unmatched: 6. Looked up from germline, CDR1 is SGDLS and CDR2 is YYNGEE. The CDR3 is 15 residues long. CDR3 loop: CASSVRPGGGDTQYF. CDR3 nucleotides: TGTGCCAGCAGCGTAAGACCCGGGGGGGGAGATACGCAGTATTTT.

The table lists this clonotype with many counts. This chain joins TRBV12-3 or TRBV12-4 and TRBJ2-3, with unresolved D. This CDR3 region has 13 residues. Trimming removed 3 bases at V and 8 bases at J, with 12 bases between. In nucleotides, the CDR3 is TGTGCCAGCAGTTTCTACAAGGAGTCTACGCAGTATTTT. Translating it yields CASSFYKESTQYF.

This clonotype was counted a few times. The V and J genes are TRBV20-1 and TRBJ2-6; the match to TRBD1 covers 8 bases. Looked up from germline, CDR1 is DFQATT and CDR2 is SNEGSKA (reference sequence). This CDR3 comprises 16 residues. The ends lost 3 bases at V and 2 bases at J; junction bases unmatched: 6. The CDR3 nucleotides are TGCAGTGCTAGTCACAGGGGGACGACTGGGGCCAACGTCCTGACTTTC. Translating gives CSASHRGTTGANVLTF.

This rearrangement joins TRBV20-1 to TRBJ2-1; D unclear. Germline V gene sequence: CDR1 DFQATT, CDR2 SNEGSKA (reference sequence). Deletions cut 1 base from V and 8 bases from J, with 12 bases between. The CDR3 length is 13 residues. CDR3 protein: CSARGAIGDEQFF. As DNA, the CDR3 is TGCAGTGCTAGAGGGGCTATCGGTGATGAGCAGTTCTTC.

A note on this clonotype: With a much larger clone just one base away, this may be a read error. The chain combines TRBV29-1 with TRBJ2-7, with 8 positions matching TRBD1. Germline V gene data show CDR1 as SQVTM and CDR2 as ANQGSEA. This CDR3 contains 13 residues. J gave up 0 bases and V 4 bases, and 2 bases lay outside the gene matches. DNA for the CDR3: TGCAGCGTTGGACAGGGGAACTCCTACGAGCAGTACTTC. The encoded protein is CSVGQGNSYEQYF.